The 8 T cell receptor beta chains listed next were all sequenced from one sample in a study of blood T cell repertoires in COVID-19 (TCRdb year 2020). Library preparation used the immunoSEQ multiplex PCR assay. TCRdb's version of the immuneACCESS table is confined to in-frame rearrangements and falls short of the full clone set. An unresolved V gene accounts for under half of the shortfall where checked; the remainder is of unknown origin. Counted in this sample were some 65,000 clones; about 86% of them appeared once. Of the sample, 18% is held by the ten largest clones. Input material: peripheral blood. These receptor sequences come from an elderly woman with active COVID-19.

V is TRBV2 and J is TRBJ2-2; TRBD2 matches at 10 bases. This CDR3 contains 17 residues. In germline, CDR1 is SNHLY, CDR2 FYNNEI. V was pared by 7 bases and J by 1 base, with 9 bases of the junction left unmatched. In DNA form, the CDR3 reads TGTGCCAGCACCGGAGGCACTAGCGGGAAGAACACCGGGGAGCTGTTTTTT. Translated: CASTGGTSGKNTGELFF.

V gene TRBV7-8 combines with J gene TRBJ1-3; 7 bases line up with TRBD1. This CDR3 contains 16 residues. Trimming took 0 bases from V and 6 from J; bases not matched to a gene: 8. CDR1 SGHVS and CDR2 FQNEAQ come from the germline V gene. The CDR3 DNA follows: TGTGCCAGCAGCTTAGCGTCCACAGGGGCTGTAAACACCATATATTTT. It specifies CASSLASTGAVNTIYF.

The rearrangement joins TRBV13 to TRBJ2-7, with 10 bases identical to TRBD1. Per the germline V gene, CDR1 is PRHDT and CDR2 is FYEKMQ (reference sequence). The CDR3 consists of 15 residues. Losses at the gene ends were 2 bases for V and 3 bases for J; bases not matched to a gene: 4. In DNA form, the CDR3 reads TGTGCCAGCAGCTTATTCCGGACAGGGGGCTACGAGCAGTACTTC. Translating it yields CASSLFRTGGYEQYF.

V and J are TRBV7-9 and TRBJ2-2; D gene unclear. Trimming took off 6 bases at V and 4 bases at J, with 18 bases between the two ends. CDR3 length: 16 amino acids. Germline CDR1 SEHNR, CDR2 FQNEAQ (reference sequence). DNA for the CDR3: TGTGCCAGCAGACCCTTTCTAGGTAGTCGCACCGGGGAGCTGTTTTTT. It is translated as CASRPFLGSRTGELFF.

CDR3 coding DNA: TGCAGCGTTATGGGGAGCTCACACACCGGGGAGCTGTTTTTT. Translated, it gives CSVMGSSHTGELFF. This sequence joins TRBV29-1 and TRBJ2-2; D possibly corresponds to TRBD2 (5 bases). This CDR3 contains 14 residues. CDR1 and CDR2 (germline): SQVTM, ANQGSEA. V was shortened by 5 bases and J by 3 bases, with 13 bases between the two germline ends.

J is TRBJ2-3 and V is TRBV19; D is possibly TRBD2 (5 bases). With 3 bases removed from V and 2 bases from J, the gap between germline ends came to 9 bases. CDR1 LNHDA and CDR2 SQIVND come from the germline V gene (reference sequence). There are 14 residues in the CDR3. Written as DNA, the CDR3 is TGTGCCAGTAGTATCAGCGGTCCCACAGATACGCAGTATTTT. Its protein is CASSISGPTDTQYF.

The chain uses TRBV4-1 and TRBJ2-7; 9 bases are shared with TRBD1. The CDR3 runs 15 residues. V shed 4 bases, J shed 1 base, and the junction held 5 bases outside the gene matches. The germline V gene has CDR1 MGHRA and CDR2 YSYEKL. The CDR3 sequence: CASSPTGGISYEQYF. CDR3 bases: TGCGCCAGCAGCCCGACAGGGGGGATATCCTACGAGCAGTACTTC.

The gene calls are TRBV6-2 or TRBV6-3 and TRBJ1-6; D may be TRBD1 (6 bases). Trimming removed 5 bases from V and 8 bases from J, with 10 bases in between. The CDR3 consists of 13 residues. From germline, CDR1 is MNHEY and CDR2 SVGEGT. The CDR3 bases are TGTGCCAGCAGTACAGGGAGGGATTCACCCCTCCACTTT. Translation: CASSTGRDSPLHF.